These 19 T cell receptor beta chains were sequenced from one sample in a study of CD4 T cells in relation to SARS-CoV-2 and coronaviruses. These receptors' antigens are unknown. Data came from immunoSEQ multiplex PCR; TCRdb stores just in-frame clones and leaves some out. Of tens of thousands of clones listed, about three quarters are singletons. Input material: memory CD4+ T cells from PBMCs, cultured in vitro. The receptors come from an adult with COVID-19.

The V and J genes are TRBV28 and TRBJ2-3; 14 bases map to TRBD2. The germline V gene encodes CDR1 MDHEN and CDR2 SYDVKM. Unmatched junction bases numbered 12, after V lost 5 bases and J lost 14 bases. This CDR3 is 15 amino acids long. For the CDR3, the DNA is TGTGCCAGCAGTCCGGGACTAGCGGGAGACGGTTTACTGTATTTT. Its protein product is CASSPGLAGDGLLYF.

The chain recombines TRBV28 with TRBJ1-1; 8 nucleotides line up with TRBD1. V dropped 4 bases and J dropped 5; count of bases not matched to a gene: 6. Germline lookup yields CDR1 MDHEN and CDR2 SYDVKM. This CDR3 has 14 amino acids. CDR3 region: CASSSGTGTTEAFF. DNA of the CDR3: TGTGCCAGCAGTTCCGGGACAGGAACTACTGAAGCTTTCTTT.

This clone was seen more than once but under ten times. The chain is built from TRBV19 and TRBJ2-1; D unresolved. In germline, CDR1 is LNHDA, CDR2 SQIVND (reference sequence). V lost 6 bases, J lost 9 bases, and 12 bases lay in between. The CDR3 consists of 12 residues. DNA of the CDR3: TGTGCCAGTAGCACGAATTTAGTTGAGCAGTTCTTC. Encoded protein: CASSTNLVEQFF.

The chain is built from TRBV6-2 or TRBV6-3 and TRBJ2-5; 10 bases agree with TRBD2. Germline CDR1 and CDR2: MNHEY and SVGEGT. J gave up 2 bases and V 2 bases, and 2 bases lay outside the gene matches. The CDR3 totals 15 residues. CDR3 in amino acids: CASSYVAGGQETQYF. CDR3 bases: TGTGCCAGCAGTTACGTAGCGGGAGGTCAAGAGACCCAGTACTTC.

This rearrangement joins TRBV28 to TRBJ2-7; 9 nucleotides line up with TRBD1. The CDR3 is 15 residues long. Germline V gene data show CDR1 as MDHEN and CDR2 as SYDVKM. The J segment lost 7 bases and the V segment lost 6 bases, leaving 13 bases of the junction unmatched. Written as DNA, the CDR3 is TGTGCCAGCAGCCCGGGGGACAGGGCGGTTTGGGAGCAGTACTTC. This encodes CASSPGDRAVWEQYF. Full variable domain (missing parts from reference TRBV28 and TRBJ2-7): DVKVTQSSRYLVKRTGEKVFLECVQDMDHENMFWYRQDPGLGLRLIYFSYDVKMKEKGDIPEGYSVSREKKERFSLILESASTNQTSMYLCASSPGDRAVWEQYFGPGTRLTVT.

V is TRBV10-3 and J is TRBJ2-7; 7 bases match TRBD1. The V gene's germline CDR1 is ENHRY and CDR2 SYGVKD. Losses at the gene ends were 4 bases for V and 2 bases for J; bases not matched to a gene: 8. This CDR3 has 15 residues. Here the CDR3 DNA reads TGTGCCATCAGTGGGACAGGTTCTCAAACCTACGAGCAGTACTTC. It is translated as CAISGTGSQTYEQYF.

The chain is built from TRBV6-6 and TRBJ2-6; 7 bases agree with TRBD1. The CDR3 spans 16 residues. The V and J ends lost 5 bases and 1 base, in that order; junction bases with no gene match: 5. Germline lookup yields CDR1 MNHNY and CDR2 SVGAGI (reference sequence). CDR3 amino acids: CASSRTGASGANVLTF. CDR3 nucleotides: TGTGCCAGCAGTCGAACAGGGGCGTCTGGGGCCAACGTCCTGACTTTC.

In this sample, this clone turned up a few times. The J gene is TRBJ1-1, the V gene TRBV11-2, with unresolved D. The germline V gene encodes CDR1 SGHAT and CDR2 FQNNGV. The CDR3 is 14 residues long. Trimming stripped 0 bases from V and 3 bases from J, with 8 bases between. The DNA of the CDR3 is TGTGCCAGCAGCTTAGACGGCGGGCACACTGAAGCTTTCTTT. Translated: CASSLDGGHTEAFF.

The chain carries TRBV3-1 (or the pseudogene TRBV3-2) and TRBJ2-7; the match to TRBD2 covers 9 bases. Losses at the gene ends were 1 base for V and 6 bases for J; bases not matched to a gene: 1. This CDR3 region has 13 residues. From germline, CDR1 is LGHDT and CDR2 YNNKEL (reference sequence). CDR3 sequence reads: CASSQASGAEQYF. The CDR3 coding sequence is TGTGCCAGCAGCCAAGCTAGCGGGGCCGAGCAGTACTTC.

This clone was picked up a small number of times. This chain joins TRBV18 and TRBJ2-1; D is possibly TRBD2 (5 bases). Germline V lookup: CDR1 KGHSH, CDR2 LQKENI. The CDR3 totals 13 residues. V was cut by 2 bases and J by 13 bases, with 15 bases left in between. This chain's CDR3 is CASSPIETGSQFF. DNA for the CDR3: TGTGCCAGCTCACCAATCGAGACTGGGAGCCAGTTCTTC.

The chain recombines TRBV18 with TRBJ2-1; D uncertain. V dropped 1 base and J dropped 9 bases, with 10 bases sitting between them. Germline values: CDR1 KGHSH, CDR2 LQKENI. There are 13 residues in the CDR3. CDR3 in DNA: TGTGCCAGCTCACCACGATTGGATGGTGAGCAGTTCTTC. Protein: CASSPRLDGEQFF.

CDR3 nucleotides: TGTGCCACCAGTGATTTTGGGCTAGCGGGGACTGGGGGGTCCTACAATGAGCAGTTCTTC. Encoded protein: CATSDFGLAGTGGSYNEQFF. The genes are TRBV24-1 and TRBJ2-1, with TRBD2 matching over 9 bases. Germline V CDR1 and CDR2: KGHDR, SFDVKD. V shed 1 base, J shed 1 base, and the junction held 13 bases outside the gene matches. This CDR3 has 20 amino acids.

This sequence joins TRBV9 and TRBJ2-1, with TRBD2 matching 9 bases. The V segment lost 4 bases and the J segment 4 bases; nucleotides outside the gene matches: 3. There are 14 residues in the CDR3. Germline loops: CDR1 SGDLS, CDR2 YYNGEE. CDR3 in amino acids: CASSTSGGYNEQFF. DNA of the CDR3: TGTGCCAGCAGCACAAGCGGGGGGTACAATGAGCAGTTCTTC. Full variable domain (missing parts from reference TRBV9 and TRBJ2-1): DSGVTQTPKHLITATGQRVTLRCSPRSGDLSVYWYQQSLDQGLQFLIQYYNGEERAKGNILERFSAQQFPDLHSELNLSSLELGDSALYFCASSTSGGYNEQFFGPGTRLTVL.

The chain couples TRBV27 to TRBJ2-7; TRBD1 agrees at 8 bases. CDR1 and CDR2 (germline): MNHEY, SMNVEV (reference sequence). This CDR3 comprises 16 residues. The V gene end was trimmed by 5 bases and the J gene end by 2 bases; junction bases not matched to a gene: 11. CDR3 loop: CASSPTYRGNTYEQYF. In DNA form, the CDR3 reads TGTGCCAGCAGTCCAACCTACAGGGGGAATACCTACGAGCAGTACTTC.

This chain joins TRBV18 and TRBJ2-7; 7 nucleotides match TRBD1. CDR1 KGHSH and CDR2 LQKENI come from the germline V gene. The trim removed 2 bases at V and 4 bases at J, leaving 2 bases unmatched. The CDR3 is 13 amino acids. The CDR3 here is CASSPSQGYEQYF. The CDR3 nucleotides read TGTGCCAGCTCACCATCACAGGGGTACGAGCAGTACTTC. The full variable domain, its missing parts supplied by reference TRBV18 and TRBJ2-7, is NAGVMQNPRHLVRRRGQEARLRCSPMKGHSHVYWYRQLPEEGLKFMVYLQKENIIDESGMPKERFSAEFPKEGPSILRIQQVVRGDSAAYFCASSPSQGYEQYFGPGTRLTVT.

V gene TRBV18 combines with J gene TRBJ2-2, with D possibly being TRBD2 (7 bases). The CDR3 covers 16 residues. V dropped 0 bases and J dropped 3 bases, with 11 bases sitting between them. Germline V gives CDR1 KGHSH, CDR2 LQKENI. The CDR3 region has the DNA TGTGCCAGCTCACCACCGGGAGGGGGTGACACCGGGGAGCTGTTTTTT. Its protein is CASSPPGGGDTGELFF.

In its sample, this clone was seen a few times. The same CDR3 arises from other DNA sequences in this sample as well. CDR3: CASSSSNYGYTF. For the CDR3, the DNA is TGTGCCAGCAGTTCCTCGAACTATGGCTACACCTTC. V gene TRBV12-3 or TRBV12-4 combines with J gene TRBJ1-2, with unresolved D. The CDR3 has 12 residues. The V end was cut by 4 bases, the J end by 2 bases, with 5 bases between.

This clone has more than one count but fewer than ten. The chain uses TRBV29-1 and TRBJ1-2; the D gene is possibly TRBD1 (5 bases). The CDR3 contains 13 residues. Trimming removed 4 bases at V and 3 bases at J, with 12 bases between. CDR1 is SQVTM and CDR2 is ANQGSEA in the germline V gene. CDR3 protein: CSVGLGPHYGYTF. CDR3 bases: TGCAGCGTTGGATTGGGACCCCACTATGGCTACACCTTC.

The V gene is TRBV27, the J gene TRBJ2-1; the match to TRBD1 covers 9 bases. With V trimmed by 2 bases and J by 3 bases, 8 bases remained unmatched. This CDR3 has 17 amino acids. In germline, CDR1 is MNHEY, CDR2 SMNVEV (reference sequence). Written as DNA, the CDR3 is TGTGCCAGCAGTTTACGAGGGGACAGGGCCTACTACAATGAGCAGTTCTTC. It encodes CASSLRGDRAYYNEQFF.